This record covers a single TCR beta chain. The antigen is undetermined. Treatment given: roughly 19 received Ad26.COV2.S at low or high dose, single or two shots; roughly 5 received placebo; per-sample allocation not given. Sampling was performed 63 days after the first vaccine or placebo injection. These data are taken from a study of Ad26.COV2.S vaccination and SARS-CoV-2 variants. Overall study context: The trial was COV1001 and the donor's arm was Ad26.COV2.S. Dosing was one shot or two shots 56 days apart.

General study points: Total T cell responses were possibly underestimated by TCR breadth and depth analyses. Vaccinated individuals (as opposed to placebo recipients) had higher spike-specific TCR breadth.

Germline CDR1 and CDR2: SGHRS and YFSETQ. The CDR3 length is 15 residues. V shed 3 bases, J shed 0 bases, and the junction held 2 bases outside the gene matches. Method: immunoSEQ multiplex PCR; TCRdb's copy keeps in-frame clones and lacks some. This table has more than 400,000 clones, 90% appearing once. The specimen comprised peripheral blood, sampled in a trial of Ad26.COV2.S vaccine versus placebo. This sequence was found in a person between 18 and 65 years old who received the Ad26.COV2.S COVID-19 vaccine or a placebo. This sequence joins TRBV5-1 and TRBJ2-1; 8 nucleotides align to TRBD2. The CDR3 DNA reads TGCGCCAGCAGCTCGGGGACTAGCTCCTACAATGAGCAGTTCTTC. Residues: CASSSGTSSYNEQFF.